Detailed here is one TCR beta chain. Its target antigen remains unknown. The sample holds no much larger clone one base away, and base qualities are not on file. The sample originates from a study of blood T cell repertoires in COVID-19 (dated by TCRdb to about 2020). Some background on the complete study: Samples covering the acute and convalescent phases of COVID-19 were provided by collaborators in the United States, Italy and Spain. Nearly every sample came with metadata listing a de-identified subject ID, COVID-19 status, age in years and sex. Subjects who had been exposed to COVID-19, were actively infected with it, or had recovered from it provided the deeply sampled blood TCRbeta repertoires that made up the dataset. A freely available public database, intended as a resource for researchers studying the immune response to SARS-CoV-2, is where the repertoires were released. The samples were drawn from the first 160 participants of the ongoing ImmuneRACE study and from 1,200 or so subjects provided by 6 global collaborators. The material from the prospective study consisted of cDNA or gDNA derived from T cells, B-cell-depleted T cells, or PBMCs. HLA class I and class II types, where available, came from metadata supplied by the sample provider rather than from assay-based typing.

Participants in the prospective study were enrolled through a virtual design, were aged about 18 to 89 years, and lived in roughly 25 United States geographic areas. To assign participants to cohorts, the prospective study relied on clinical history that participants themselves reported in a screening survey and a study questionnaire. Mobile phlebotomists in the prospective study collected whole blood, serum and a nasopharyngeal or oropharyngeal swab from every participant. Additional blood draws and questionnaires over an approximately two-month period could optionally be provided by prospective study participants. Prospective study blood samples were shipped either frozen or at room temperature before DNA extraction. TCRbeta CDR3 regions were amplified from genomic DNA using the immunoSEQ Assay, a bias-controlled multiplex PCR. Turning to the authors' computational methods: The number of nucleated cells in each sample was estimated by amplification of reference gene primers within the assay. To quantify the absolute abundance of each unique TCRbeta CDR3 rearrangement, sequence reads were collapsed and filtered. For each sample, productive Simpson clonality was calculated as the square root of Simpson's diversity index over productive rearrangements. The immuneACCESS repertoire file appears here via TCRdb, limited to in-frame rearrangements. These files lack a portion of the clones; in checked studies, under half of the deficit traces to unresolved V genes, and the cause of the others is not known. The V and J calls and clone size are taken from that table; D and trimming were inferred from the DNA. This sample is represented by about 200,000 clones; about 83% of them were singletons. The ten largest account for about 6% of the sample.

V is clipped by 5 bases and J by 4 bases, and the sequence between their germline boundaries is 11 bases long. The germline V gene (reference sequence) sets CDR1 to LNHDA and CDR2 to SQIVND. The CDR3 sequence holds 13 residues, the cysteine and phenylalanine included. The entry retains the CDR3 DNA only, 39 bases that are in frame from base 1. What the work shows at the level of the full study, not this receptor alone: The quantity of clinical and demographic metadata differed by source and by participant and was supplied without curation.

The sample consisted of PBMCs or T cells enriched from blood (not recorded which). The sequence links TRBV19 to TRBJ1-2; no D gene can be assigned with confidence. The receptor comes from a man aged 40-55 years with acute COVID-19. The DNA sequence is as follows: TGTGCCAGTAGTTGGGCGACAATCTATGGCTACACCTTC. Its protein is CASSWATIYGYTF.